The 9 T cell receptor beta chains in this list originate from one sample, sequenced in a study of T cells in Graves' hyperthyroidism and ophthalmopathy. Authors of the study amplified TCR beta CDR3 regions from RNA transcripts. With the HTBI primer set, the TCR CDR3 went through a first round of RT-PCR. TCRdb re-called the multiplex PCR reads with MiXCR, one entry per CDR3 protein. Of about 210,000 distinct CDR3 sequences in the sample, under 20% are singletons; the top ten hold around 50%. The material sequenced was blood. Source of these receptors: a middle-aged man with Graves' hyperthyroidism.

The V call is TRBV9, the J call TRBJ2-7; D is perhaps TRBD2 (6 bases). Germline CDR1 and CDR2: SGDLS and YYNGEE. CDR3 length: 18 amino acids. V dropped 2 bases and J dropped 0 bases, with 21 bases sitting between them. The CDR3 loop reads CASSVTGDSHQPSYEQYF. CDR3 coding DNA: TGTGCCAGCAGCGTTACGGGAGACAGTCATCAACCCTCCTACGAGCAGTACTTC.

There are a few counts of this clonotype. The chain employs TRBV28 and TRBJ1-4; TRBD1 aligns across 12 bases. The germline gives CDR1 MDHEN, CDR2 SYDVKM. Trimming took 7 bases from V and 7 from J; bases not matched to a gene: 13. The CDR3 runs to 17 residues. Written as DNA, the CDR3 is TGTGCCAGCACCCCGGGACAGGGGGCGCGGGGAGTTGAAAAACTGTTTTTT. This gives the protein CASTPGQGARGVEKLFF. Variable domain in full (rest from reference TRBV28 and TRBJ1-4): DVKVTQSSRYLVKRTGEKVFLECVQDMDHENMFWYRQDPGLGLRLIYFSYDVKMKEKGDIPEGYSVSREKKERFSLILESASTNQTSMYLCASTPGQGARGVEKLFFGSGTQLSVL.

This clonotype was seen only a few times. This chain uses TRBV27 with TRBJ2-1; 9 positions agree with TRBD1. With 3 bases clipped from V and 3 bases from J, the junction kept 9 bases outside the gene matches. The CDR3 consists of 17 residues. Per germline, CDR1 MNHEY and CDR2 SMNVEV (reference sequence). The CDR3 loop reads CASSFIYRGRVYNEQFF. Here the CDR3 DNA reads TGTGCCAGCAGTTTTATATACAGGGGGCGCGTCTACAATGAGCAGTTCTTC.

This clonotype was counted only a few times. This chain joins TRBV29-1 and TRBJ2-5, with unresolved D. V was cut by 3 bases and J by 0 bases, with 8 bases left in between. The length of the CDR3 is 13 residues. The V gene's germline CDR1 is SQVTM and CDR2 ANQGSEA. CDR3 in DNA: TGCAGCGTTGATTCCGAGAACCAAGAGACCCAGTACTTC. This codes for CSVDSENQETQYF.

This clonotype has only a few counts. The chain combines TRBV7-6 with TRBJ2-6; the match to TRBD1 covers 8 bases. This CDR3 comprises 16 residues. V was pared by 4 bases and J by 0 bases, with 2 bases of the junction left unmatched. Germline CDR1 is SGHVS and CDR2 is FNYEAQ. The CDR3 loop is CASSSDRASGANVLTF. The CDR3 DNA sequence: TGTGCCAGCAGCTCGGACAGGGCCTCTGGGGCCAACGTCCTGACTTTC.

This clonotype turned up a few times. The chain employs TRBV28 and TRBJ2-6; D is uncertain. The CDR3 contains 14 residues. V shed 10 bases and J shed 2 bases, with 12 bases lying between them. Per germline, CDR1 MDHEN and CDR2 SYDVKM. The CDR3 is CATIGDAGANVLTF. For the CDR3, the DNA is TGTGCCACCATTGGGGATGCTGGGGCCAACGTCCTGACTTTC.

The CDR3 coding sequence is TGCGCCAGCAGCTTGGGGCTAGCGGGAGTATTATACAATGAGCAGTTCTTC. Translation: CASSLGLAGVLYNEQFF. The V call is TRBV5-1, the J call TRBJ2-1; the match to TRBD2 covers 10 bases. Germline values: CDR1 SGHRS, CDR2 YFSETQ. J gave up 4 bases and V 0 bases, and 7 bases lay outside the gene matches. The CDR3 is 17 residues long.

This clonotype was seen repeatedly, ten times or more. The genes are TRBV5-1 and TRBJ1-6; TRBD1 aligns across 9 bases. V lost 0 bases and J lost 7; bases outside the gene matches: 5. The length of the CDR3 is 16 residues. Germline CDR1 and CDR2: SGHRS and YFSETQ. The CDR3 loop is CASSLAGTGPNSPLHF. DNA of the CDR3: TGCGCCAGCAGCTTGGCCGGGACAGGGCCGAATTCACCCCTCCACTTT.

The gene calls are TRBV10-3 and TRBJ2-6; weak D call: TRBD1 (5 bases). This CDR3 contains 18 residues. Trimming pared 4 bases from V and 0 bases from J, leaving 16 bases between. Germline loops: CDR1 ENHRY, CDR2 SYGVKD. Written as DNA, the CDR3 is TGTGCCATCAGTGCCCCTACAGGCAGCGACTCTGGGGCCAACGTCCTGACTTTC. Its protein is CAISAPTGSDSGANVLTF.